Given below is one TCR beta chain in context. The CDR3 covers 16 residues. Per germline, CDR1 LNHDA and CDR2 SQIVND (reference sequence). The V gene end was trimmed by 6 bases and the J gene end by 6 bases; junction bases not matched to a gene: 13. This entry is derived from a study of blood T cell repertoires in COVID-19. Per the authors' pipeline: Amplification of reference gene primers provided the estimated nucleated cell counts. Only in-frame clones appear in the TCRdb table, and some are missing; sequencing was by immunoSEQ multiplex PCR. Clone size and V and J calls were adopted from that table, with D and trimming inferred from the DNA. The data hold about 200,000 clones, with around 95% observed a single time.

The clonotype originates from a man aged 25 to 40 with COVID-19, enrolled during active disease. V gene TRBV19 combines with J gene TRBJ2-7; the match to TRBD2 covers 11 bases. Sequenced: peripheral blood. CDR3: CASRPVAGGPSGEQYF. CDR3 bases: TGTGCCAGTAGGCCCGTAGCGGGGGGGCCTTCGGGCGAGCAGTACTTC.